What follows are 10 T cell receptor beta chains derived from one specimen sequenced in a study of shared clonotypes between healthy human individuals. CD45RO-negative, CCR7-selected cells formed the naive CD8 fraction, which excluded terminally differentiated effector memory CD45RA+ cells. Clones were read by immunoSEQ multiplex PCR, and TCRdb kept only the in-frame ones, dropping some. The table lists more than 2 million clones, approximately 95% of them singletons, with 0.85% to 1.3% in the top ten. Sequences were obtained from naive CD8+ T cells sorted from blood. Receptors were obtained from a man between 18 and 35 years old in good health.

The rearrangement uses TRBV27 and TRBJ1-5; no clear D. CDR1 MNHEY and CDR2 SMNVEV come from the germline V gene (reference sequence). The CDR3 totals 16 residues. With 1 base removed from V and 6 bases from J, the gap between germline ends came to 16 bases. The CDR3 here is CASSLLGINGGQPQHF. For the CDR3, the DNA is TGTGCCAGCAGTTTATTGGGCATTAATGGTGGTCAGCCCCAGCATTTT.

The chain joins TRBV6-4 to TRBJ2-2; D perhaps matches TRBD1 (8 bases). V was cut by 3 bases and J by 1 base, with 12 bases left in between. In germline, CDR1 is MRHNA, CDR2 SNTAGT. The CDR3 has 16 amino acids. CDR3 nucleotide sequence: TGTGCCAGCAGTGAAAGCGGGACAGGGAACACCGGGGAGCTGTTTTTT. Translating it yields CASSESGTGNTGELFF.

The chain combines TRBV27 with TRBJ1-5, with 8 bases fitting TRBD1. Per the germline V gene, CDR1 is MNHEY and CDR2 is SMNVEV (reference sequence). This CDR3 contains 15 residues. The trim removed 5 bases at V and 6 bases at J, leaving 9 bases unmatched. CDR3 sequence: CASSQFRGRGQPQHF. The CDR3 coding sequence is TGTGCCAGCAGTCAGTTCAGGGGGCGCGGTCAGCCCCAGCATTTT.

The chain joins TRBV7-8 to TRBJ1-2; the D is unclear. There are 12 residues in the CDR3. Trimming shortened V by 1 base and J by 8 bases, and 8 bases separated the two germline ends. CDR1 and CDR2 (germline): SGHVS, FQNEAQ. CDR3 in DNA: TGTGCCAGCAGCTTAGGCGTTGAGGGCTACACCTTC. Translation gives CASSLGVEGYTF.

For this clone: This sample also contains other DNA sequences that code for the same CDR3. CDR3 protein: CASSFRGTGELFF. The CDR3 coding sequence is TGCGCCAGCAGCTTTCGGGGAACCGGGGAGCTGTTTTTT. The J gene is TRBJ2-2, the V gene TRBV5-1, with D possibly TRBD2 on 5 matching bases. The CDR3 sequence is 13 residues long. With 2 bases removed from V and 5 bases from J, the gap between germline ends came to 7 bases. Germline CDR1 and CDR2: SGHRS and YFSETQ.

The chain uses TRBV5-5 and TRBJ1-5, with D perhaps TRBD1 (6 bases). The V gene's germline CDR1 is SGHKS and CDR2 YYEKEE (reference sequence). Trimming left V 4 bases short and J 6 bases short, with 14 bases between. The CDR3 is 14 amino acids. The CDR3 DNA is TGTGCCAGCAGCCCGGGGGCAGTAGGTCAGCCCCAGCATTTT. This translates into CASSPGAVGQPQHF.

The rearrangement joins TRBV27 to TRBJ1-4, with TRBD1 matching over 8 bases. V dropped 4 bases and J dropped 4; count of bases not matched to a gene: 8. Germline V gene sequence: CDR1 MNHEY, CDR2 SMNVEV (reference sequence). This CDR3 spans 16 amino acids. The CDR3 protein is CASSSLQGAYNEKLFF. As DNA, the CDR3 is TGTGCCAGCAGTTCCCTCCAGGGGGCTTATAATGAAAAACTGTTTTTT. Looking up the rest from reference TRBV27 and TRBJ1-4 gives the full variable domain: EAQVTQNPRYLITVTGKKLTVTCSQNMNHEYMSWYRQDPGLGLRQIYYSMNVEVTDKGDVPEGYKVSRKEKRNFPLILESPSPNQTSLYFCASSSLQGAYNEKLFFGSGTQLSVL.

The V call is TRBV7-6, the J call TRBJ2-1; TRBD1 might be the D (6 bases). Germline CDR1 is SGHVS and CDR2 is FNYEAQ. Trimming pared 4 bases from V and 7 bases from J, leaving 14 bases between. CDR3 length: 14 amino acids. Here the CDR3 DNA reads TGTGCCAGCAGCTCCCGACAGGATTGGAATGAGCAGTTCTTC. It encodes CASSSRQDWNEQFF.

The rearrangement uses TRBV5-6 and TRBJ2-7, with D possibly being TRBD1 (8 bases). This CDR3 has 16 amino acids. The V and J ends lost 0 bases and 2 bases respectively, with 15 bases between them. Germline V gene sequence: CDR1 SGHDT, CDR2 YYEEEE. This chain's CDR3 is CASSLDGQGGTYEQYF. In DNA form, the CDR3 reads TGTGCCAGCAGCTTGGATGGACAGGGAGGGACCTACGAGCAGTACTTC.

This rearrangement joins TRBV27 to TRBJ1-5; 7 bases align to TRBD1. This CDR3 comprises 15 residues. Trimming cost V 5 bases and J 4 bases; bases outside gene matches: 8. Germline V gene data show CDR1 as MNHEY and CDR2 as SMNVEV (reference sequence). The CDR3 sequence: CASSPRDSLNQPQHF. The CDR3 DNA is TGTGCCAGCAGTCCCAGGGACAGCCTGAATCAGCCCCAGCATTTT.